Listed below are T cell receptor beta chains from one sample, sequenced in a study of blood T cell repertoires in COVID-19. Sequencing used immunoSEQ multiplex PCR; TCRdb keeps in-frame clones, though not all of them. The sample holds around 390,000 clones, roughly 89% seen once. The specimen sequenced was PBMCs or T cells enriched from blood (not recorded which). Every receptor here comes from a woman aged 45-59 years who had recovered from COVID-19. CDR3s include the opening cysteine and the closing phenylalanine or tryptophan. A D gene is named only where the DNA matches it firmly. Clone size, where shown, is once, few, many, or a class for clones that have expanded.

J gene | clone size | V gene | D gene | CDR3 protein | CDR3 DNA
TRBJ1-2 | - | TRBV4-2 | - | CASSQVTDSSNYGYTF | TGTGCCAGCAGCCAAGTGACGGACAGCTCTAACTATGGCTACACCTTC
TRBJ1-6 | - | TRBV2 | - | CASSVRQGLNSPLHF | TGTGCCAGCAGTGTCCGGCAGGGACTTAATTCACCCCTCCACTTT
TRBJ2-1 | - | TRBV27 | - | CASSPDSDMKYNEQFF | TGTGCCAGCAGCCCGGACAGCGATATGAAGTACAATGAGCAGTTCTTC
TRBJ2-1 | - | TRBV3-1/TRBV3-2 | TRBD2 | CASSQDRASGGVNEQFF | TGTGCCAGCAGCCAAGATCGTGCTAGCGGGGGGGTCAATGAGCAGTTCTTC
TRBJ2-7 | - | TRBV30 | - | CAWSVLAVTYEQYF | TGTGCCTGGAGTGTACTGGCGGTAACCTACGAGCAGTACTTC
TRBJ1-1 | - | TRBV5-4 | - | CASSFGGGNTEAFF | TGTGCCAGCAGCTTCGGGGGGGGGAACACTGAAGCTTTCTTT
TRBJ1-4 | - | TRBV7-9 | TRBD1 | CASSPDRGMGNEKLFF | TGTGCCAGCAGCCCAGACAGGGGAATGGGTAATGAAAAACTGTTTTTT
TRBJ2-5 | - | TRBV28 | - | CASTTLGAHRSMAQYF | TGTGCCAGCACGACCCTAGGAGCTCACCGGTCCATGGCCCAGTACTTC
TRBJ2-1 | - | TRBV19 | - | CASSIGENEQFF | TGTGCCAGTAGTATAGGAGAAAATGAGCAGTTCTTC
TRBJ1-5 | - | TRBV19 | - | CASGDTRAQPQHF | TGTGCCAGTGGGGACACCCGGGCTCAGCCCCAGCATTTT
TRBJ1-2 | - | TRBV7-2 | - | CASSLSIAYGYTF | TGTGCCAGCAGCTTATCTATTGCCTATGGCTACACCTTC
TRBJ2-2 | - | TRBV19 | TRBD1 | CASSIDRGFTGELFF | TGTGCCAGTAGTATCGACAGGGGATTCACCGGGGAGCTGTTTTTT
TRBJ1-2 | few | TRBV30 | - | CAWSALLYGYTF | TGTGCCTGGAGTGCACTCCTGTATGGCTACACCTTC
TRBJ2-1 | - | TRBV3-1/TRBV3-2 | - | CASSQVDSIKFF | TGTGCCAGCAGCCAAGTCGACAGCATCAAGTTCTTC
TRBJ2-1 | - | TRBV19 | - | CASSIDLGGSYNEQFF | TGTGCCAGTAGTATAGATCTAGGGGGCTCCTACAATGAGCAGTTCTTC
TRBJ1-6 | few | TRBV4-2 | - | CASSQDGQHISGPLHF | TGTGCCAGCAGCCAAGACGGACAGCACATCAGTGGACCCCTCCACTTT
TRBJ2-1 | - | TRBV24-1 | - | CATSDLAGQGNEQFF | TGTGCCACCAGTGATTTGGCAGGGCAGGGGAATGAGCAGTTCTTC
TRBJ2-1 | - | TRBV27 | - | CASSAGLTNEQFF | TGTGCCAGCAGTGCCGGACTGACCAATGAGCAGTTCTTC
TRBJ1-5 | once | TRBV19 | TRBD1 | CASSVTPGGGNQPQHF | TGTGCCAGTAGTGTCACCCCAGGGGGCGGCAATCAGCCCCAGCATTTT
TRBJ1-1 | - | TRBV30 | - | CAWSVIGGTEAFF | TGTGCCTGGAGTGTAATAGGGGGCACTGAAGCTTTCTTT
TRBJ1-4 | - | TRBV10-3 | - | CAIKGSGEKLFF | TGTGCCATCAAAGGGAGTGGTGAAAAACTGTTTTTT
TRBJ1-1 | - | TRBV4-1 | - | CASSEEVGNTEAFF | TGCGCCAGCAGCGAGGAGGTGGGGAACACTGAAGCTTTCTTT
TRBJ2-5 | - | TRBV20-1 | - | CSGLAGETQYF | TGCAGTGGGCTGGCGGGAGAGACCCAGTACTTC
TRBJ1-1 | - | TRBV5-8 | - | CASSLAESTRHTMNTEAFF | TGTGCCAGCAGCTTGGCCGAGAGTACAAGACACACCATGAACACTGAAGCTTTCTTT
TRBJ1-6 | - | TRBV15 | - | CATSTGGNSPLHF | TGTGCCACCAGTACTGGAGGAAATTCACCCCTCCACTTT
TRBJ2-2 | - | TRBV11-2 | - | CASSSSHFGAGELFF | -
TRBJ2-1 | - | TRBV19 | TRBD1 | CASIGTDKSYNEQFF | TGTGCCAGTATTGGGACAGACAAATCCTACAATGAGCAGTTCTTC
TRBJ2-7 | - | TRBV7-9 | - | CASSDIYEQYF | TGTGCCAGCAGTGACATCTACGAGCAGTACTTC
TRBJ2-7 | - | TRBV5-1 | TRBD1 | CASSRRGQGAYEQYF | TGCGCCAGCAGCCGTAGAGGACAGGGGGCTTACGAGCAGTACTTC
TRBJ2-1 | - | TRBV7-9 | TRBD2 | CASSPPVGGGLYNEQFF | TGTGCCAGCAGCCCACCAGTTGGCGGGGGATTATACAATGAGCAGTTCTTC
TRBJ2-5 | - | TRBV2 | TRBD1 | CASRFSTGLETQYF | TGTGCCAGCAGATTCTCGACAGGGTTGGAGACCCAGTACTTC
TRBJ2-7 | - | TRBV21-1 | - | CASSKEQGSEEQYF | TGTGCCAGCAGCAAAGAACAGGGCTCGGAGGAGCAGTACTTC
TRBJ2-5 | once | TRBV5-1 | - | CASSHNNRWYQETQYF | TGCGCCAGCAGCCATAACAACAGGTGGTACCAAGAGACCCAGTACTTC
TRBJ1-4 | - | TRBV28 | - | CASRITGLGNEKLFF | TGTGCCAGCAGAATCACAGGGTTGGGGAATGAAAAACTGTTTTTT
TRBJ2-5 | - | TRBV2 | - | CASSEGGISETQYF | TGTGCCAGCAGTGAAGGCGGCATTTCAGAGACCCAGTACTTC
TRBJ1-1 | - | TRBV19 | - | CASSIPVQGRLNTEAFF | TGTGCCAGTAGTATTCCCGTACAGGGAAGGTTGAACACTGAAGCTTTCTTT
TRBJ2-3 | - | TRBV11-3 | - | CASSLQGQSTDTQYF | TGTGCCAGCAGCTTACAGGGACAAAGCACAGATACGCAGTATTTT
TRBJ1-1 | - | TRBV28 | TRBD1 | CASTSGQTNTEAFF | TGTGCCAGCACCTCGGGACAGACGAACACTGAAGCTTTCTTT
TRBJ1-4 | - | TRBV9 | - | CASSTHMGGTYGEKLFF | TGTGCCAGCAGCACCCACATGGGAGGGACCTATGGGGAAAAACTGTTTTTT
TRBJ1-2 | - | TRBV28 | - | CASSNKANYGYTF | TGTGCCAGCAGTAACAAAGCTAACTATGGCTACACCTTC
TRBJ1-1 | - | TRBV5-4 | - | CASSLLQRNTEAFF | TGTGCCAGCAGCTTGTTACAGAGGAACACTGAAGCTTTCTTT
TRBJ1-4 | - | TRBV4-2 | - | CASSQDGVYNEKLFF | TGTGCCAGCAGCCAAGATGGAGTATATAATGAAAAACTGTTTTTT
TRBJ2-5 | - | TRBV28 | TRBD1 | CASSLWFSGGQGGQTQYF | TGTGCCAGCAGTTTATGGTTCAGTGGAGGACAGGGGGGGCAGACCCAGTACTTC
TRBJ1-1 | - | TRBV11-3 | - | CASSLGASNTEAFF | TGTGCCAGCAGCTTAGGGGCTTCGAACACTGAAGCTTTCTTT
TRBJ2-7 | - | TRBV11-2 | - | CASSLFGRETYEQYF | TGTGCCAGCAGCTTGTTTGGACGGGAAACCTACGAGCAGTACTTC
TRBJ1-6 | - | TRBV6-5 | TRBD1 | CATSTGAGHSPLHF | TGTGCCACCTCGACAGGGGCCGGTCATTCACCCCTCCACTTT
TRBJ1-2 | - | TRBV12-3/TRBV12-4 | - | CASSRQANYGYTF | TGTGCCAGCAGTCGACAGGCAAACTATGGCTACACCTTC
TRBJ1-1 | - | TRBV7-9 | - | CASSSLGNTEAFF | TGTGCCAGCAGCTCACTCGGGAACACTGAAGCTTTCTTT
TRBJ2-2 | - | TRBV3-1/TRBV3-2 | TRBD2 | CASSHGRRELFF | TGTGCCAGCAGCCACGGGAGGAGGGAGCTGTTTTTT
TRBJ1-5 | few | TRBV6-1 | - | CASSEVPSQQPQHF | TGTGCCAGCAGTGAAGTGCCCTCCCAGCAGCCCCAGCATTTT
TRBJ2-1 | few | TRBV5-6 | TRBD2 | CASSLARLAGAYNEQFF | TGTGCCAGCAGCTTGGCCAGGCTAGCGGGGGCCTACAATGAGCAGTTCTTC
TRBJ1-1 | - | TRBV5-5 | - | CASIQNTEAFF | TGTGCCAGCATCCAGAACACTGAAGCTTTCTTT
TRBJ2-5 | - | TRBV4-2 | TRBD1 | CASSQGTGVGETQYF | TGTGCCAGCAGCCAGGGAACAGGGGTTGGAGAGACCCAGTACTTC
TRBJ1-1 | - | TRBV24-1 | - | CATSDRTGAFF | TGTGCCACCAGTGATCGTACGGGGGCTTTCTTT
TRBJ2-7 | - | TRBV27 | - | CASSFGYEQYF | TGTGCCAGCAGTTTCGGCTACGAGCAGTACTTC
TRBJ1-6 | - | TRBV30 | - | CAWSTGIDSPLHF | TGTGCCTGGAGCACAGGAATTGATTCACCCCTCCACTTT
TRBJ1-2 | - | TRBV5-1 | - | CASTSGSSTTNYGYTF | TGCGCCAGCACTAGTGGCAGTTCTACTACTAACTATGGCTACACCTTC
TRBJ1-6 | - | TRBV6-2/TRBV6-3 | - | CASSYGQSNSPLHF | TGTGCCAGCAGTTACGGGCAATCCAATTCACCCCTCCACTTT